The source of this T cell receptor (beta chain) is a study of shared clonotypes between healthy human individuals. Study overall: The study drew on two women and a few men aged 18 to 49 as donors. Study-wide points: Rarefaction analysis demonstrated incomplete sorted-subset sequencing notwithstanding large depth. Clonotypes which were not shared had lower generation probabilities than clonotypes that all four donors shared.

TCRdb keeps only in-frame clones here, not all; method: immunoSEQ multiplex PCR. The table has about 680,000 clones, 73% seen once. Germline CDR1 MGHDK, CDR2 SYGVNS. There are 15 residues in the CDR3. The ends were cut back, 2 bases at V and 9 bases at J, with 17 bases in the middle. About this clone itself: Its antigen is as yet unknown.

Sequenced material: memory CD4+ T cells sorted from blood. Subset defined: CD45RA-negative fraction. This receptor was taken from a woman aged 25-40 years in good health. V is TRBV25-1 and J is TRBJ2-1, with D perhaps TRBD2 (5 bases). The CDR3 protein is CASSEPGGNLVEQFF. The DNA of the CDR3 is TGTGCCAGCAGTGAACCCGGAGGCAACCTGGTTGAGCAGTTCTTC.